This T cell receptor beta chain was captured in a study of CD8 T cells in Susac syndrome. This CDR3 is 15 amino acids long. V was clipped by 5 bases and J by 3 bases, with 13 bases between them. From germline, CDR1 is ENHRY and CDR2 SYGVKD. RNA totalling roughly 0.5 to 1 ug underwent reverse transcription with random hexamers. Amplification of TCR beta CDR3 was carried out by immunoSEQ multiplex PCR, which covered 54 Vbeta and 13 Jbeta segments. TCRdb passed the immunoSEQ multiplex PCR reads through MiXCR, listing each CDR3 protein once. The sample yields more than 100,000 distinct CDR3 sequences, roughly 96% seen once.

The source material was CD4+ T cells from PBMCs. The sequence came from a human donor in good health. V gene TRBV10-3 combines with J gene TRBJ2-2; possible D gene TRBD1, 6 bases. The CDR3 nucleotides are TGTGCCATCAGTACCCAGGGGCCGGACACCGGGGAGCTGTTTTTT. Residues: CAISTQGPDTGELFF.